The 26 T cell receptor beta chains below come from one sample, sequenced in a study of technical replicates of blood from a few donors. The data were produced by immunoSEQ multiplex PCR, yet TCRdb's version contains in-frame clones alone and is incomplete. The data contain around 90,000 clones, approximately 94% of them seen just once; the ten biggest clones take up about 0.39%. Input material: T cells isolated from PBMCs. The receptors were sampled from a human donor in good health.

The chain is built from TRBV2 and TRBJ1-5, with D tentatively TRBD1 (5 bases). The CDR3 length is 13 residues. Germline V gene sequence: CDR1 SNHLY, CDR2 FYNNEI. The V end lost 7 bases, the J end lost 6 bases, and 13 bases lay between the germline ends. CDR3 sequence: CASTGGRSQPQHF. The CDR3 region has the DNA TGTGCCAGCACCGGGGGTAGAAGTCAGCCCCAGCATTTT.

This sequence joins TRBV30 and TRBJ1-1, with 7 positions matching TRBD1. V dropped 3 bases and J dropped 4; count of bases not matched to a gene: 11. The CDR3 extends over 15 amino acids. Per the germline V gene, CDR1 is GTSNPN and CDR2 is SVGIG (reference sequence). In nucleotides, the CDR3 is TGTGCCTGGAGCCGAAAACAGGGGAAGGGCACTGAAGCTTTCTTT. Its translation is CAWSRKQGKGTEAFF. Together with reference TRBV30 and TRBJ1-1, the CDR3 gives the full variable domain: SQTIHQWPATLVQPVGSPLSLECTVEGTSNPNLYWYRQAAGRGLQLLFYSVGIGQISSEVPQNLSASRPQDRQFILSSKKLLLSDSGFYLCAWSRKQGKGTEAFFGQGTRLTVV.

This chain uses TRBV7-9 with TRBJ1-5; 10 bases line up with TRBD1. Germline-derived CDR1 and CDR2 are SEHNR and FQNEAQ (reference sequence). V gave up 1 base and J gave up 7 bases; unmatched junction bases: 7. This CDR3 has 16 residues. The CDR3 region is CASSLEGQGSRQPQHF. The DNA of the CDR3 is TGTGCCAGCAGCTTAGAGGGACAGGGGTCTAGGCAGCCCCAGCATTTT.

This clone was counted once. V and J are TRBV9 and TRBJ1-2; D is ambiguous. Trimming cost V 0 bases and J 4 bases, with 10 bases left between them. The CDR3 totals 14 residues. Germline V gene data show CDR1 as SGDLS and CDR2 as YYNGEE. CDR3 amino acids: CASSVGGGSYGYTF. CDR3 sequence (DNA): TGTGCCAGCAGCGTAGGGGGAGGCAGCTATGGCTACACCTTC.

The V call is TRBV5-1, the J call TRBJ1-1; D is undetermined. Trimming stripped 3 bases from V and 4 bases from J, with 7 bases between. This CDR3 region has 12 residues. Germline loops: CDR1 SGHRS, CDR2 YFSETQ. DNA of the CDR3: TGCGCCAGCAGCTGGCTAGGCACTGAAGCTTTCTTT. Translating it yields CASSWLGTEAFF.

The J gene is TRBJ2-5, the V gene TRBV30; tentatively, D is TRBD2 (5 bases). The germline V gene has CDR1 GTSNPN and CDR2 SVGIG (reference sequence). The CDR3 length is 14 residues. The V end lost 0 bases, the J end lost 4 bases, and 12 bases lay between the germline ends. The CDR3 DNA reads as TGTGCCTGGAGTGTGGACCTCGCGGGAGAGACCCAGTACTTC. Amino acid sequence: CAWSVDLAGETQYF. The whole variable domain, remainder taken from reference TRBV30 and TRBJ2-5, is SQTIHQWPATLVQPVGSPLSLECTVEGTSNPNLYWYRQAAGRGLQLLFYSVGIGQISSEVPQNLSASRPQDRQFILSSKKLLLSDSGFYLCAWSVDLAGETQYFGPGTRLLVL.

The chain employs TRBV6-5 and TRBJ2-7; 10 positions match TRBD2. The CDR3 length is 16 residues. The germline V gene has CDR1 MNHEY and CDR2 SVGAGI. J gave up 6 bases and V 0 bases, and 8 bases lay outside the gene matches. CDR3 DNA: TGTGCCAGCAGTTACTCGTTTTCTAGCGGGAGTATCGAGCAGTACTTC. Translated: CASSYSFSSGSIEQYF.

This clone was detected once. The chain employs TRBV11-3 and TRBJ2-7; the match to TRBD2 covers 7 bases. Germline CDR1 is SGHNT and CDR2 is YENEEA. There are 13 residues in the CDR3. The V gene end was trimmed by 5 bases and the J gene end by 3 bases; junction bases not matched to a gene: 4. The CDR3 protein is CASSGGGSYEQYF. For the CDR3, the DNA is TGTGCCAGCAGCGGGGGGGGGAGCTACGAGCAGTACTTC.

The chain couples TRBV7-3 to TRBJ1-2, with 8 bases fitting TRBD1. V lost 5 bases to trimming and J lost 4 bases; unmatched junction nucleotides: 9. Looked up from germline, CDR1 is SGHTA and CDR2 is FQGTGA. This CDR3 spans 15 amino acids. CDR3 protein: CASSEDGTGLYGYTF. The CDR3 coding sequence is TGTGCCAGCAGCGAGGACGGGACAGGACTCTATGGCTACACCTTC.

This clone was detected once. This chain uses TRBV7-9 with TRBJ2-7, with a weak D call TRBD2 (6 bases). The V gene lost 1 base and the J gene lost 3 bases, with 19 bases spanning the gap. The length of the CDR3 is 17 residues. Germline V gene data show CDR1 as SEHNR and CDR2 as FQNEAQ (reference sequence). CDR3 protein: CASSLDRWGWTNYEQYF. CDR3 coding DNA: TGTGCCAGCAGCTTAGACCGTTGGGGATGGACTAACTACGAGCAGTACTTC.

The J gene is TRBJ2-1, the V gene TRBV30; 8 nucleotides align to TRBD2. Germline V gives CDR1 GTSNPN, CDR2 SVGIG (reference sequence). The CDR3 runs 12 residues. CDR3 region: CASAGGWNEQFF. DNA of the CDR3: TGTGCGAGTGCGGGAGGTTGGAATGAGCAGTTCTTC.

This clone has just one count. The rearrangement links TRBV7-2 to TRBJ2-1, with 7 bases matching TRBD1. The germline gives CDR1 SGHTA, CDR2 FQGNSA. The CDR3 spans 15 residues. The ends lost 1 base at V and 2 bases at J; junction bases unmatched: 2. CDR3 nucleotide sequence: TGTGCCAGCAGCTTAGAGGACAGGACCTACAATGAGCAGTTCTTC. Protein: CASSLEDRTYNEQFF.

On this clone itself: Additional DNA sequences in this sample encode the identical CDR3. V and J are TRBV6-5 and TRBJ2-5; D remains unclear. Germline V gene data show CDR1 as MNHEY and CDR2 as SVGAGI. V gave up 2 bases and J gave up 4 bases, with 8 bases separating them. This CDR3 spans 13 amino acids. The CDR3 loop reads CASSYPGLETQYF. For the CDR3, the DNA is TGTGCCAGCAGTTACCCAGGTCTAGAGACCCAGTACTTC.

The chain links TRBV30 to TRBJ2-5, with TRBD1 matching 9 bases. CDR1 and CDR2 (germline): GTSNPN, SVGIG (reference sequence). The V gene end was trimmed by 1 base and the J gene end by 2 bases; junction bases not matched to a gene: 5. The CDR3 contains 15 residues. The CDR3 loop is CAWSEGTGRQETQYF. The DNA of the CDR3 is TGTGCCTGGAGTGAGGGGACAGGGCGACAAGAGACCCAGTACTTC.

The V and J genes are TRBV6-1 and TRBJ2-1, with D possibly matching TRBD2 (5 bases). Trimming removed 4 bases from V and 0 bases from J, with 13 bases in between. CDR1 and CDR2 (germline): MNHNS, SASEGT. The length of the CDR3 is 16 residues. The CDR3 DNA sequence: TGTGCCAGCAGTGGCGATTTAGCGTTCTCCTACAATGAGCAGTTCTTC. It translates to CASSGDLAFSYNEQFF.

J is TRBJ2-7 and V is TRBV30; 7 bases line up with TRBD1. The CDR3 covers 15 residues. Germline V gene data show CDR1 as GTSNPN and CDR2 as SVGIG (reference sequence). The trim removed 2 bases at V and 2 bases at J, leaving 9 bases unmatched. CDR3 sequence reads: CAWSTWTGLPYEQYF. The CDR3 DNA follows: TGTGCCTGGAGTACCTGGACAGGATTACCCTACGAGCAGTACTTC.

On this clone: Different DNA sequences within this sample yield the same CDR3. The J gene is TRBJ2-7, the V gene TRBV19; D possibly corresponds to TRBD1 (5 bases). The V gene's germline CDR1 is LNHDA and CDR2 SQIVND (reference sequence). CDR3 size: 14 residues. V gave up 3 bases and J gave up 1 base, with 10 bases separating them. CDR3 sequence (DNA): TGTGCCAGTAGTATCCAGGGCACATCCTACGAGCAGTACTTC. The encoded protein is CASSIQGTSYEQYF.

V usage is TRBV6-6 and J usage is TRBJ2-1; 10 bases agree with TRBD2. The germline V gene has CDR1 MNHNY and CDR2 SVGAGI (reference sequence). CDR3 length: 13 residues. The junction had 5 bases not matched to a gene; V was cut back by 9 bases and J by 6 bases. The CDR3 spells CASNSGGLNEQFF. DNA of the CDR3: TGTGCCAGTAATAGCGGGGGGCTCAATGAGCAGTTCTTC.

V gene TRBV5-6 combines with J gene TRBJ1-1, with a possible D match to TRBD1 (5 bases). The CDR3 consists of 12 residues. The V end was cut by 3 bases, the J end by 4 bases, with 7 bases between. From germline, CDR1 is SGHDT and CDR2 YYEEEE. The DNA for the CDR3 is TGTGCCAGCAGCTATGGGGCCACTGAAGCTTTCTTT. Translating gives CASSYGATEAFF.

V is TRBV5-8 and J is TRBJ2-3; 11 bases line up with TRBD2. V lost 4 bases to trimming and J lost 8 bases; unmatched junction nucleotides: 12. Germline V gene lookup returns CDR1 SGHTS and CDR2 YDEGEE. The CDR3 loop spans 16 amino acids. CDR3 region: CASSHGTSGYFSTQYF. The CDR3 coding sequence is TGTGCCAGCAGCCATGGGACTAGCGGATACTTTAGTACGCAGTATTTT.

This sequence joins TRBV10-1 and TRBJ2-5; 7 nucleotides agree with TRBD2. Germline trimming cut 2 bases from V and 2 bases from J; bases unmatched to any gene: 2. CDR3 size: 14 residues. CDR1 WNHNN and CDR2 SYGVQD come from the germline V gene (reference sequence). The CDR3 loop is CASSELGGQETQYF. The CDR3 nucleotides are TGCGCCAGCAGTGAGCTGGGGGGGCAAGAGACCCAGTACTTC.

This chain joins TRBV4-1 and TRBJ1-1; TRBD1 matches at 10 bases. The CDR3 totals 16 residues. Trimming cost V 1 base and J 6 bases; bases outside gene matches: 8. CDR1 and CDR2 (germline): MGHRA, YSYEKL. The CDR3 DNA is TGCGCCAGCAGCCAAGGGGACAGGGGTACAGGAGCTGAAGCTTTCTTT. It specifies CASSQGDRGTGAEAFF.

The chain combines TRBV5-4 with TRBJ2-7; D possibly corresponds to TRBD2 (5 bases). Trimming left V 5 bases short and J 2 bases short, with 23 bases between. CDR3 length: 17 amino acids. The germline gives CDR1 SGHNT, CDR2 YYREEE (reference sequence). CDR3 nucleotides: TGTGCCAGCAGTAATAGTGACTACTACAGCGGAACCTACGAGCAGTACTTC. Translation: CASSNSDYYSGTYEQYF.

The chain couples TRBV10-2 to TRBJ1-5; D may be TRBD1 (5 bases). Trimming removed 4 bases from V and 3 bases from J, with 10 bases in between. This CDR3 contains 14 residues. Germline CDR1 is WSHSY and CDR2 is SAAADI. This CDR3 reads CASSGGQFNQPQHF. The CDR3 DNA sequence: TGCGCCAGCAGTGGGGGCCAGTTCAATCAGCCCCAGCATTTT.

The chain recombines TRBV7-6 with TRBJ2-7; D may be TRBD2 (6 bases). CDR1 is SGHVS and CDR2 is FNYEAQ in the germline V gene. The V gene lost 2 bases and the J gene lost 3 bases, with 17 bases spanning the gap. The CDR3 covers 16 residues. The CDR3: CASSLSEKGGDYEQYF. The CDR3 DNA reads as TGTGCCAGCAGCTTAAGTGAAAAGGGCGGGGACTACGAGCAGTACTTC.

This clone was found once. DNA for the CDR3: TGTGCCAGCAGCCCCCCGGACAGATCTAACTATGGCTACACCTTC. The encoded protein is CASSPPDRSNYGYTF. The V and J genes are TRBV5-6 and TRBJ1-2; TRBD1 might be the D (6 bases). This CDR3 is built from 15 residues. V lost 4 bases to trimming and J lost 0 bases, with 13 bases between them. Germline CDR1 reads SGHDT; CDR2 reads YYEEEE. Looking up the rest from reference TRBV5-6 and TRBJ1-2 gives the full variable domain: DAGVTQSPTHLIKTRGQQVTLRCSPKSGHDTVSWYQQALGQGPQFIFQYYEEEERQRGNFPDRFSGHQFPNYSSELNVNALLLGDSALYLCASSPPDRSNYGYTFGSGTRLTVV.